Below are 25 T cell receptor beta chains sequenced from a single sample in a study of beta chain features in type 1 diabetes. Of the isolated RNA, all was reverse transcribed, and so the sequenced material was expressed TCRB transcripts. Sequenced by immunoSEQ multiplex PCR; TCRdb stores in-frame clones only, minus some. Seen here are about 230,000 clones, about 10% observed once, and the top ten hold under 0.045%. The sequenced material came from naive CD4+ T cells from blood. The receptors derive from a woman aged 18 to 35 in good health.

The CDR3 here is CASSQEPGVYNEQFF. The CDR3 bases are TGTGCCAGCAGCCAAGAACCTGGAGTGTACAATGAGCAGTTCTTC. The chain is built from TRBV5-4 and TRBJ2-1; no clear D gene. V was clipped by 4 bases and J by 4 bases, with 15 bases between them. CDR1 is SGHNT and CDR2 is YYREEE in the germline V gene (reference sequence). This CDR3 spans 15 amino acids. The whole variable domain, remainder taken from reference TRBV5-4 and TRBJ2-1, is ETGVTQSPTHLIKTRGQQVTLRCSSQSGHNTVSWYQQALGQGPQFIFQYYREEENGRGNFPPRFSGLQFPNYSSELNVNALELDDSALYLCASSQEPGVYNEQFFGPGTRLTVL.

The gene calls are TRBV15 and TRBJ2-3; tentative D call: TRBD1 (6 bases). The CDR3 covers 18 residues. CDR1 is LNHNV and CDR2 is YYDKDF in the germline V gene (reference sequence). V was trimmed by 2 bases and J by 1 base, leaving 19 bases between them. The CDR3 DNA follows: TGTGCCACCAGCAGAAGGTTCAATTCACAGGGACGCACAGATACGCAGTATTTT. Translated: CATSRRFNSQGRTDTQYF.

V is TRBV5-1 and J is TRBJ2-5; 7 nucleotides line up with TRBD2. Germline V gene lookup returns CDR1 SGHRS and CDR2 YFSETQ. The CDR3 totals 16 residues. V was clipped by 4 bases and J by 1 base; unmatched bases: 10. In DNA form, the CDR3 reads TGCGCCAGCAGCGGGGGGGACGCCTACTCCCAAGAGACCCAGTACTTC. Translating it yields CASSGGDAYSQETQYF.

This chain uses TRBV18 with TRBJ2-5; no clear D. Germline loops: CDR1 KGHSH, CDR2 LQKENI. This CDR3 comprises 12 residues. The V gene lost 6 bases and the J gene lost 4 bases, with 9 bases spanning the gap. This chain's CDR3 is CASSRPGETQYF. The CDR3 coding sequence is TGTGCCAGCTCCCGACCGGGAGAGACCCAGTACTTC.

This clone was detected a few times. As DNA, the CDR3 is TGTGCTAGTGGTGACTCCGGGACAGGGGTCACTGAAGCTTTCTTT. Protein product: CASGDSGTGVTEAFF. The chain joins TRBV12-5 to TRBJ1-1; TRBD1 aligns across 10 bases. V lost 5 bases and J lost 4; bases outside the gene matches: 7. The germline gives CDR1 LGHNT, CDR2 FRNRAP. CDR3 length equals 15 residues.

The chain couples TRBV30 to TRBJ1-5; the D gene is possibly TRBD1 (6 bases). Per germline, CDR1 GTSNPN and CDR2 SVGIG (reference sequence). The CDR3 spans 17 residues. V gave up 2 bases and J gave up 2 bases, with 19 bases separating them. CDR3 bases: TGTGCCTGGAGTCCGAGGCGTGGGGGCGTCGGCAATCAGCCCCAGCATTTT. It yields the protein CAWSPRRGGVGNQPQHF.

This sequence joins TRBV19 and TRBJ2-1; TRBD2 matches at 8 bases. CDR3 size: 15 residues. Germline values: CDR1 LNHDA, CDR2 SQIVND (reference sequence). Trimming removed 3 bases from V and 12 bases from J; junction bases left unmatched: 13. The CDR3 sequence: CASSIRSGSGISQFF. CDR3 sequence (DNA): TGTGCCAGTAGTATCCGATCTGGTAGCGGGATTTCGCAGTTCTTC.

The rearrangement joins TRBV2 to TRBJ1-1, with D possibly TRBD1 on 5 matching bases. Trimming took 7 bases from V and 3 from J, leaving 15 bases between them. The CDR3 consists of 14 residues. In germline, CDR1 is SNHLY, CDR2 FYNNEI. DNA of the CDR3: TGTGCCAGCAACCTAGCGGGGGTTGACACTGAAGCTTTCTTT. As protein: CASNLAGVDTEAFF.

The gene calls are TRBV10-3 and TRBJ2-6, with 10 bases that match TRBD1. This CDR3 spans 18 amino acids. After removal of 6 bases from V and 0 bases from J, the junction contained 8 bases not matched to a gene. Germline CDR1 and CDR2: ENHRY and SYGVKD. CDR3 residues: CAISAGTGVISGANVLTF. CDR3 coding DNA: TGTGCCATCAGCGCCGGGACAGGGGTCATCTCTGGGGCCAACGTCCTGACTTTC.

This clone has only a few counts. The rearrangement joins TRBV30 to TRBJ1-4; D is possibly TRBD1 (6 bases). Germline V lookup: CDR1 GTSNPN, CDR2 SVGIG (reference sequence). The CDR3 has 14 amino acids. V shed 4 bases and J shed 4 bases, with 13 bases lying between them. The CDR3 protein is CAWIRGGLNEKLFF. CDR3 nucleotides: TGTGCCTGGATTAGGGGGGGACTTAATGAAAAACTGTTTTTT.

This chain joins TRBV4-1 and TRBJ2-2; D not resolved. CDR1 and CDR2 (germline): MGHRA, YSYEKL. Trimming shortened V by 4 bases and J by 7 bases, and 7 bases separated the two germline ends. The CDR3 is 12 residues long. The CDR3 DNA is TGCGCCAGCAGCCTAAACTTCGGGGAGCTGTTTTTT. Translation gives CASSLNFGELFF.

This chain links TRBV18 with TRBJ2-6, with a possible D match to TRBD1 (6 bases). CDR3 length: 16 amino acids. V was pared by 2 bases and J by 1 base, with 9 bases between. Germline CDR1 KGHSH, CDR2 LQKENI. CDR3 sequence: CASSPNRVSGANVLTF. The CDR3, as DNA: TGTGCCAGCTCACCAAACAGGGTTTCTGGGGCCAACGTCCTGACTTTC.

This clone was found a few times. The rearrangement uses TRBV19 and TRBJ1-1; D is unclear. The germline V gene encodes CDR1 LNHDA and CDR2 SQIVND (reference sequence). V was clipped by 3 bases and J by 0 bases, with 14 bases between them. The CDR3 sequence is 16 residues long. CDR3 protein: CASSIGVTRLNTEAFF. The CDR3 DNA follows: TGTGCCAGTAGTATCGGAGTAACCCGTTTGAACACTGAAGCTTTCTTT.

The rearrangement uses TRBV5-1 and TRBJ2-6; possibly TRBD1 for D (5 bases). V was shortened by 1 base and J by 0 bases, with 11 bases between the two germline ends. This CDR3 is built from 17 residues. Germline loops: CDR1 SGHRS, CDR2 YFSETQ. CDR3 residues: CASSLNSGSSGANVLTF. The CDR3 region has the DNA TGCGCCAGCAGCTTGAATTCAGGGTCCTCTGGGGCCAACGTCCTGACTTTC.

J is TRBJ2-3 and V is TRBV7-3, with a tentative D call TRBD1 (6 bases). The CDR3 loop spans 14 amino acids. The V gene lost 5 bases and the J gene lost 2 bases, with 11 bases spanning the gap. Per germline, CDR1 SGHTA and CDR2 FQGTGA. The CDR3 bases are TGTGCCAGCAGCCTCGACAGGACCACAGATACGCAGTATTTT. As protein: CASSLDRTTDTQYF.

This clone was found a few times. The chain is built from TRBV5-1 and TRBJ2-1, with 12 bases aligning to TRBD2. Unmatched junction bases numbered 5, after V lost 1 base and J lost 0 bases. The CDR3 contains 18 residues. Looked up from germline, CDR1 is SGHRS and CDR2 is YFSETQ. DNA of the CDR3: TGCGCCAGCAGCTTGCTTACTAGCGGGGGGAGCTCCTACAATGAGCAGTTCTTC. Translating it yields CASSLLTSGGSSYNEQFF.

The CDR3 reads CASSEWGRGVNTGELFF. Here the CDR3 DNA reads TGTGCCAGCAGTGAATGGGGACGGGGGGTAAACACCGGGGAGCTGTTTTTT. This chain links TRBV2 with TRBJ2-2; 7 bases map to TRBD2. CDR1 is SNHLY, CDR2 FYNNEI, per germline. The CDR3 consists of 17 residues. Trimming at V came to 2 bases and at J to 2 bases, leaving 8 bases not matched to a gene.

The chain links TRBV5-1 to TRBJ2-3, with no clear D. With 4 bases removed from V and 0 bases from J, the gap between germline ends came to 6 bases. The CDR3 totals 13 residues. Germline V gives CDR1 SGHRS, CDR2 YFSETQ. The chain's CDR3 is CASSITSTDTQYF. In DNA form, the CDR3 reads TGCGCCAGCAGCATCACTAGCACAGATACGCAGTATTTT.

Concerning this clone itself: The sample has other DNA sequences that encode this CDR3 too. The chain joins TRBV19 to TRBJ1-1; 8 bases align to TRBD1. The germline V gene has CDR1 LNHDA and CDR2 SQIVND (reference sequence). The length of the CDR3 is 13 residues. V gave up 8 bases and J gave up 0 bases; unmatched junction bases: 2. CDR3 coding DNA: TGTGCCAGTCGGGACAGGATGAACACTGAAGCTTTCTTT. Translating gives CASRDRMNTEAFF.

The V call is TRBV10-3, the J call TRBJ2-3, with D perhaps matching TRBD2 (6 bases). Looked up from germline, CDR1 is ENHRY and CDR2 is SYGVKD. The V gene lost 3 bases and the J gene lost 0 bases, with 7 bases spanning the gap. The CDR3 loop spans 14 amino acids. CDR3 region: CAISDSGSTDTQYF. CDR3 nucleotide sequence: TGTGCCATCAGTGATAGCGGAAGCACAGATACGCAGTATTTT.

This clone turned up a few times. The J gene is TRBJ2-7, the V gene TRBV10-3; weak D call: TRBD1 (6 bases). The CDR3 has 14 residues. Trimming took off 10 bases at V and 4 bases at J, with 20 bases between the two ends. Germline CDR1 is ENHRY and CDR2 is SYGVKD. This chain's CDR3 is CATAPQGTVYEQYF. Here the CDR3 DNA reads TGTGCCACCGCCCCACAGGGCACAGTTTACGAGCAGTACTTC.

This clone occurred a few times. For the CDR3, the DNA is TGTGCCAGCAGCCAAGACCGAAGGGGGCAATACGAGCAGTACTTC. Its protein product is CASSQDRRGQYEQYF. V gene TRBV14 combines with J gene TRBJ2-7, with TRBD1 matching over 7 bases. V lost 0 bases, J lost 4 bases, and 6 bases stayed unmatched. The CDR3 has 15 residues. Germline values: CDR1 SGHDN, CDR2 FVKESK.

This clone was recorded a few times. This chain links TRBV7-2 with TRBJ2-5; 7 bases are a match to TRBD2. The CDR3 consists of 19 residues. CDR1 and CDR2 from the germline V gene are SGHTA and FQGNSA. Trimming at V came to 0 bases and at J to 7 bases, leaving 20 bases not matched to a gene. The CDR3 sequence is CASSLALGELASGDGTQYF. DNA for the CDR3: TGTGCCAGCAGCTTAGCCCTAGGGGAACTGGCGAGCGGGGATGGGACCCAGTACTTC. The full variable domain, rest sourced from reference TRBV7-2 and TRBJ2-5, is GAGVSQSPSNKVTEKGKDVELRCDPISGHTALYWYRQSLGQGLEFLIYFQGNSAPDKSGLPSDRFSAERTGGSVSTLTIQRTQQEDSAVYLCASSLALGELASGDGTQYFGPGTRLLVL.

V usage is TRBV2 and J usage is TRBJ2-7, with D perhaps TRBD1 (6 bases). Germline CDR1 and CDR2: SNHLY and FYNNEI. The CDR3 totals 14 residues. The ends were cut back, 2 bases at V and 1 base at J, with 9 bases in the middle. CDR3 nucleotide sequence: TGTGCCAGCAGTGAACAGGGGTTATCCTACGAGCAGTACTTC. It yields the protein CASSEQGLSYEQYF.

J is TRBJ2-7 and V is TRBV7-8; a possible D gene is TRBD2 (5 bases). This CDR3 region has 13 residues. Trimming took off 1 base at V and 6 bases at J, with 10 bases between the two ends. Germline CDR1 is SGHVS and CDR2 is FQNEAQ. The CDR3 sequence: CASSLDPRGEQYF. CDR3 in DNA: TGTGCCAGCAGCTTAGACCCACGGGGCGAGCAGTACTTC.